These 16 T cell receptor beta chains share one sample of origin, sequenced in a study of shared clonotypes between healthy human individuals. Sequencing was performed with immunoSEQ multiplex PCR; in TCRdb, only in-frame clones are kept and a portion is missing. This table holds approximately 640,000 clones, about 92% found once. Sequencing input: memory CD8+ T cells from PBMCs. Sample subset: CD45RO+ cells pooled with CCR7-negative TemRA cells. The source of these receptors is a man aged 18-30 years in good health. Some clones in this sample may be carry-over from other donors' samples.

The rearrangement uses TRBV28 and TRBJ2-5; D is perhaps TRBD2 (6 bases). Trimming cost V 8 bases and J 7 bases, with 20 bases left between them. CDR3 length equals 14 residues. From germline, CDR1 is MDHEN and CDR2 SYDVKM. The CDR3 loop is CASHHGSPRGTQYF. CDR3 DNA sequence: TGTGCCAGCCACCACGGGAGCCCAAGGGGGACCCAGTACTTC.

J is TRBJ1-1 and V is TRBV7-9, with 7 bases lining up with TRBD1. CDR1 is SEHNR and CDR2 is FQNEAQ in the germline V gene (reference sequence). J gave up 2 bases and V 4 bases, and 7 bases lay outside the gene matches. CDR3 size: 15 residues. The CDR3 sequence is CASSSVQGPNTEAFF. CDR3 sequence (DNA): TGTGCCAGCAGCTCAGTACAGGGGCCTAACACTGAAGCTTTCTTT.

This sequence joins TRBV7-9 and TRBJ1-1, with 8 bases that match TRBD1. Germline CDR1 is SEHNR and CDR2 is FQNEAQ (reference sequence). The V and J ends lost 8 bases and 0 bases, in that order; junction bases with no gene match: 8. This CDR3 has 15 amino acids. CDR3 in DNA: TGTGCCAGCGGGCCCCGGACAGGGATGAACACTGAAGCTTTCTTT. Protein sequence: CASGPRTGMNTEAFF.

The chain employs TRBV7-9 and TRBJ2-5; D remains ambiguous. Germline CDR1 SEHNR, CDR2 FQNEAQ (reference sequence). This CDR3 region has 13 residues. V lost 5 bases, J lost 5 bases, and 12 bases lay in between. The CDR3 sequence: CASSLPVSETQYF. The CDR3 DNA follows: TGTGCCAGCAGCCTGCCGGTTTCTGAGACCCAGTACTTC. The full variable domain, completed using reference TRBV7-9 and TRBJ2-5, is DTGVSQNPRHKITKRGQNVTFRCDPISEHNRLYWYRQTLGQGPEFLTYFQNEAQLEKSRLLSDRFSAERPKGSFSTLEIQRTEQGDSAMYLCASSLPVSETQYFGPGTRLLVL.

This chain joins TRBV27 and TRBJ2-4, with D tentatively TRBD1 (7 bases). The V gene lost 7 bases and the J gene lost 7 bases, with 17 bases spanning the gap. Germline values: CDR1 MNHEY, CDR2 SMNVEV (reference sequence). This CDR3 is built from 14 residues. The CDR3 DNA reads as TGTGCCAGCATGCAGGGGGGTTTGGGGAACATTCAGTACTTC. This encodes CASMQGGLGNIQYF.

The V and J genes are TRBV27 and TRBJ2-7, with D perhaps matching TRBD1 or TRBD2 (5 bases each). Germline V CDR1 and CDR2: MNHEY, SMNVEV (reference sequence). Trimming left V 4 bases short and J 6 bases short, with 16 bases between. CDR3 length: 14 residues. CDR3 loop: CASSWGTQHGEQYF. CDR3 sequence (DNA): TGTGCCAGCAGTTGGGGGACCCAGCACGGCGAGCAGTACTTC.

This chain connects TRBV27 to TRBJ1-1; TRBD1 is a possible D gene (6 bases). V was cut by 5 bases and J by 3 bases, with 10 bases left in between. CDR3 length: 13 residues. Germline CDR1 MNHEY, CDR2 SMNVEV (reference sequence). As DNA, the CDR3 is TGTGCCAGCAGTAGGGACACGTACACTGAAGCTTTCTTT. Its protein is CASSRDTYTEAFF.

V is TRBV5-1 and J is TRBJ1-1, with D hard to call. This CDR3 contains 13 residues. Germline loops: CDR1 SGHRS, CDR2 YFSETQ. Between the trimmed V and J ends, which lost 0 bases and 6 bases, there was a span of 9 bases. Written as DNA, the CDR3 is TGCGCCAGCAGCTTGGCCGGGGTAGCTGAAGCTTTCTTT. Translation gives CASSLAGVAEAFF.

V is TRBV29-1 and J is TRBJ1-1; D gene unclear. Germline values: CDR1 SQVTM, CDR2 ANQGSEA. V lost 4 bases to trimming and J lost 7 bases, with 16 bases between them. The CDR3 totals 13 residues. The CDR3 DNA sequence: TGCAGCGTTGCCCTTGGTGAGGGAGTTGAAGCTTTCTTT. Protein product: CSVALGEGVEAFF.

The chain carries TRBV5-5 and TRBJ1-1; weak D call: TRBD1 (6 bases). The length of the CDR3 is 15 residues. Germline-derived CDR1 and CDR2 are SGHKS and YYEKEE (reference sequence). Trimming took off 1 base at V and 4 bases at J, with 14 bases between the two ends. Here the CDR3 reads CASSLFPTGGTEAFF. CDR3 coding DNA: TGTGCCAGCAGCTTGTTCCCGACAGGCGGCACTGAAGCTTTCTTT.

The chain combines TRBV5-6 with TRBJ2-3; D is perhaps TRBD2 (6 bases). The CDR3 extends over 17 amino acids. CDR1 and CDR2 (germline): SGHDT, YYEEEE. Trimming cost V 4 bases and J 3 bases, with 21 bases left between them. The CDR3 loop is CASSRRRGQSWTDTQYF. The CDR3 DNA sequence: TGTGCCAGCAGCAGGAGGCGGGGTCAGTCCTGGACAGATACGCAGTATTTT.

This clone occurred a few times. The chain couples TRBV7-3 to TRBJ2-2; no clear D. This CDR3 contains 14 residues. The V gene lost 2 bases and the J gene lost 4 bases, with 8 bases spanning the gap. Germline values: CDR1 SGHTA, CDR2 FQGTGA. The CDR3 loop reads CASSLGPITGELFF. The CDR3, as DNA: TGTGCCAGCAGCTTAGGCCCCATCACCGGGGAGCTGTTTTTT.

The chain carries TRBV6-5 and TRBJ1-1; D gene unclear. The germline V gene encodes CDR1 MNHEY and CDR2 SVGAGI. The CDR3 covers 15 residues. V was trimmed by 6 bases and J by 5 bases, leaving 19 bases between them. This CDR3 is CASRQQGGEGTEAFF. The CDR3 DNA is TGTGCCAGCAGGCAACAAGGTGGGGAGGGTACTGAAGCTTTCTTT.

V usage is TRBV11-2 and J usage is TRBJ1-2; no firm D call. Germline CDR1 reads SGHAT; CDR2 reads FQNNGV. Trimming stripped 6 bases from V and 2 bases from J, with 16 bases between. This CDR3 has 15 amino acids. CDR3 nucleotides: TGTGCCAGCAGGTCCGAGGGCCGATCCAACTATGGCTACACCTTC. Translation gives CASRSEGRSNYGYTF.

This clone was observed at least ten times. Other DNA sequences within the sample encode an identical CDR3. This rearrangement joins TRBV5-1 to TRBJ2-1, with 7 bases aligning to TRBD2. The CDR3 has 16 residues. Germline V gives CDR1 SGHRS, CDR2 YFSETQ. The V and J ends lost 1 base and 8 bases, in that order; junction bases with no gene match: 12. CDR3 in amino acids: CASSLSGMAGRDEQFF. The CDR3 coding sequence is TGCGCCAGCAGCTTGAGCGGGATGGCAGGGAGGGATGAGCAGTTCTTC.

The rearrangement links TRBV2 to TRBJ2-1; D not resolved. Germline CDR1 is SNHLY and CDR2 is FYNNEI. The CDR3 covers 11 residues. Trimming shortened V by 9 bases and J by 5 bases, and 8 bases separated the two germline ends. DNA for the CDR3: TGTGCCAGGCTGAGAAACAATGAGCAGTTCTTC. Protein sequence: CARLRNNEQFF. The complete variable domain, with remaining parts taken from reference TRBV2 and TRBJ2-1, reads EPEVTQTPSHQVTQMGQEVILRCVPISNHLYFYWYRQILGQKVEFLVSFYNNEISEKSEIFDDQFSVERPDGSNFTLKIRSTKLEDSAMYFCARLRNNEQFFGPGTRLTVL.